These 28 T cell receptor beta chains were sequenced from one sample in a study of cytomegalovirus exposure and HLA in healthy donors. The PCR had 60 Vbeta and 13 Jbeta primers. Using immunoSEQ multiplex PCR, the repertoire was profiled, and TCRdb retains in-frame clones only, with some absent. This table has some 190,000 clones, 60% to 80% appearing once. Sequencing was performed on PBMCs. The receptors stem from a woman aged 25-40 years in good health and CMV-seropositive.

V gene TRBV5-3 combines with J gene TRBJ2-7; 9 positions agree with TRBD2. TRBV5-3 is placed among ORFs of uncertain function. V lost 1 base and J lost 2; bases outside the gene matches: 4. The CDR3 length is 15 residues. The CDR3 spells CARSLMGGRAYEQYF. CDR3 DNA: TGTGCCAGAAGCTTGATGGGCGGGAGGGCCTACGAGCAGTACTTC.

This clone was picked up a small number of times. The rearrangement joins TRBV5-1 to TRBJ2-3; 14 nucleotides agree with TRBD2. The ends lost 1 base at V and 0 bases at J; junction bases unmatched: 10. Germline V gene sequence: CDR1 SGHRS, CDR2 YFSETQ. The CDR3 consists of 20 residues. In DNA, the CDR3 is TGCGCCAGCAGCTTGTGGGGGCCCGGGACTAGCGGGGGAAGCACAGATACGCAGTATTTT. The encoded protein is CASSLWGPGTSGGSTDTQYF.

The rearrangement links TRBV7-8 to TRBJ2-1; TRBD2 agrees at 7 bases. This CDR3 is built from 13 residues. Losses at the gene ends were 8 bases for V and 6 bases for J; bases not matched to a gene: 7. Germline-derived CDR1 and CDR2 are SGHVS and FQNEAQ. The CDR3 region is CASGGSSFNEQFF. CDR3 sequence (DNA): TGTGCCAGCGGCGGGAGTAGTTTCAATGAGCAGTTCTTC.

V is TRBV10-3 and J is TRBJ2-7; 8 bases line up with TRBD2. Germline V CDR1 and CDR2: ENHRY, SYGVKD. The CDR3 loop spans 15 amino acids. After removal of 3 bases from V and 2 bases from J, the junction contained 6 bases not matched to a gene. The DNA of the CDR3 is TGTGCCATCAGTGAAGGCGGGGGGATCCCCTACGAGCAGTACTTC. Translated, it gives CAISEGGGIPYEQYF.

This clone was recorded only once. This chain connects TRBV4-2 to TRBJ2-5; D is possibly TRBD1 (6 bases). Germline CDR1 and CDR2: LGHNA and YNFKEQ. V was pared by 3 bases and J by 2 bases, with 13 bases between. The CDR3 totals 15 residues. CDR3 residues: CASSHPGHTQETQYF. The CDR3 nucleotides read TGTGCCAGCAGCCATCCGGGACATACTCAAGAGACCCAGTACTTC.

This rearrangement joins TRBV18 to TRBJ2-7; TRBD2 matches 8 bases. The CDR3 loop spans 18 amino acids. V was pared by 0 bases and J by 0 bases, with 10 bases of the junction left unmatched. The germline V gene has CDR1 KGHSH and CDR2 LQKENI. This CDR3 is CASSPPVFRGTSSYEQYF. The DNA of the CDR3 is TGTGCCAGCTCACCACCGGTCTTTCGGGGGACTAGCTCCTACGAGCAGTACTTC.

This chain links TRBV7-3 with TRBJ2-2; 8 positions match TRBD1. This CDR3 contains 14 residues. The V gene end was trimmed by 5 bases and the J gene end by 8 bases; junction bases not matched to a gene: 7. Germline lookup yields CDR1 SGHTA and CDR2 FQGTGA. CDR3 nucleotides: TGTGCCAGCAGCACCCGACAGGGGTCGGGGGAGCTGTTTTTT. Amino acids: CASSTRQGSGELFF.

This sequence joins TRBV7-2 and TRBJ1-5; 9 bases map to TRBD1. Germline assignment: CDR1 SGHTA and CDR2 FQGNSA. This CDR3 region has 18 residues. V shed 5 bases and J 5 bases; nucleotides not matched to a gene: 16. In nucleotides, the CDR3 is TGTGCCAGCAGCCCCCGTCCCGGGACAGGGATCGCTGATCAGCCCCAGCATTTT. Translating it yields CASSPRPGTGIADQPQHF.

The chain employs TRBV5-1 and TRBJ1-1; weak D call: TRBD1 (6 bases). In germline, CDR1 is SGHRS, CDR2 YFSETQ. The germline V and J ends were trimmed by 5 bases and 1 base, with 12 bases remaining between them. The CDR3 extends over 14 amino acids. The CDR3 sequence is CASSQQGPNTEAFF. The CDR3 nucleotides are TGCGCCAGCAGTCAACAGGGTCCGAACACTGAAGCTTTCTTT.

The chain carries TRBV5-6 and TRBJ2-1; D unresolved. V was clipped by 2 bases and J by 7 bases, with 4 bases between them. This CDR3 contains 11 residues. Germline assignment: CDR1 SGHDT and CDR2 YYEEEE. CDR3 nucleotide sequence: TGTGCCAGCAGCTTTCGGAATGAGCAGTTCTTC. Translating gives CASSFRNEQFF.

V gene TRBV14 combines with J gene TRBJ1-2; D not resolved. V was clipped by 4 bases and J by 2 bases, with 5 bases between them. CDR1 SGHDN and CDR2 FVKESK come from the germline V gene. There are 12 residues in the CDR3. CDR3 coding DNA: TGTGCCAGCAGCCGAGGGAACTATGGCTACACCTTC. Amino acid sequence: CASSRGNYGYTF.

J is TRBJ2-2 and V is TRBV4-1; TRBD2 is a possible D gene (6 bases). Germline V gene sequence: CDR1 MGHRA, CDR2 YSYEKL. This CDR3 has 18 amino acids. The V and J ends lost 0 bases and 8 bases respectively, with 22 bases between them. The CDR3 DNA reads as TGCGCCAGCAGCCAAGAGCAGAGACCGGGACTTCTTCGGGGGGAGCTGTTTTTT. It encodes CASSQEQRPGLLRGELFF.

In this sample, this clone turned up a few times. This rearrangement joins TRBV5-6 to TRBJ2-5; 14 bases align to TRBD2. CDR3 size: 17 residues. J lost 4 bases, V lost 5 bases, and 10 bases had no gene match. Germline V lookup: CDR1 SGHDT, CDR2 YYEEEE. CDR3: CASSMRLAGGRGETQYF. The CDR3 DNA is TGTGCCAGCAGTATGAGACTAGCGGGGGGGCGGGGAGAGACCCAGTACTTC. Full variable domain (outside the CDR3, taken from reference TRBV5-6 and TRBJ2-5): DAGVTQSPTHLIKTRGQQVTLRCSPKSGHDTVSWYQQALGQGPQFIFQYYEEEERQRGNFPDRFSGHQFPNYSSELNVNALLLGDSALYLCASSMRLAGGRGETQYFGPGTRLLVL.

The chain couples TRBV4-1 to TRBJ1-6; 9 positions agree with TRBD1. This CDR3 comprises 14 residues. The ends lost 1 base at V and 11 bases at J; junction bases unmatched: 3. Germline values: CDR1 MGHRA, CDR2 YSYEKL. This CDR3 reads CASSQGDRVTPLHF. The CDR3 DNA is TGCGCCAGCAGCCAAGGGGACAGGGTTACACCCCTCCACTTT.

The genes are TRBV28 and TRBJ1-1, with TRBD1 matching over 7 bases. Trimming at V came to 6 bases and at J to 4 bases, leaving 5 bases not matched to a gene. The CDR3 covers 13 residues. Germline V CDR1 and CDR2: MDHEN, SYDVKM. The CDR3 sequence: CASREGAGTEAFF. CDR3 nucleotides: TGTGCCAGCAGGGAGGGGGCAGGCACTGAAGCTTTCTTT.

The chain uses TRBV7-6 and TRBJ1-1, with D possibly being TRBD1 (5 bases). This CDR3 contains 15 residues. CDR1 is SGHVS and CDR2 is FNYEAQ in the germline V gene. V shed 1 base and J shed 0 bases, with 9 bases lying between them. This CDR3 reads CASSLGGGVNTEAFF. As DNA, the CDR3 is TGTGCCAGCAGCTTAGGCGGAGGGGTGAACACTGAAGCTTTCTTT. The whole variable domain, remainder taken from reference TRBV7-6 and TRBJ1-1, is GAGVSQSPRYKVTKRGQDVALRCDPISGHVSLYWYRQALGQGPEFLTYFNYEAQQDKSGLPNDRFSAERPEGSISTLTIQRTEQRDSAMYRCASSLGGGVNTEAFFGQGTRLTVV.

CDR3 coding DNA: TGTGCCAGCACCGGAGGCCGCACCCAATCGAACCATGGCTACACCTTC. This translates into CASTGGRTQSNHGYTF. The chain recombines TRBV7-2 with TRBJ1-2; D remains unclear. V was pared by 7 bases and J by 6 bases, with 24 bases between. The CDR3 covers 16 residues. CDR1 is SGHTA, CDR2 FQGNSA, per germline.

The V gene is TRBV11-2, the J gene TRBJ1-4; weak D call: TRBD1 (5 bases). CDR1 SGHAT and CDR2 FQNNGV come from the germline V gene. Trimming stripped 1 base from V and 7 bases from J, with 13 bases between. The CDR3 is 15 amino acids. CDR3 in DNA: TGTGCCAGCAGCTTAGGGCAGGGAGGCTTTGAAAAACTGTTTTTT. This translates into CASSLGQGGFEKLFF.

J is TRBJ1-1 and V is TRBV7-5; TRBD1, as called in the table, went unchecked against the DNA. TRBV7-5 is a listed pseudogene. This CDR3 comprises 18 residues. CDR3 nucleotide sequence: TGTGCCAGAAGCCCAGAAGGGACAGGGGCAGAACTGAACACTGAAGCTTTCTTT. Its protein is CARSPEGTGAELNTEAFF.

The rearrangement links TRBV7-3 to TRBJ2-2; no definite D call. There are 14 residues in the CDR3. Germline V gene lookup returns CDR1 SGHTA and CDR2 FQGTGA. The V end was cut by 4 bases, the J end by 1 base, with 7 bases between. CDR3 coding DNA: TGTGCCAGCAGCTCCCCGGGGAACACCGGGGAGCTGTTTTTT. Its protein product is CASSSPGNTGELFF. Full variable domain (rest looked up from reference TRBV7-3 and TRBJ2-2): GAGVSQTPSNKVTEKGKYVELRCDPISGHTALYWYRQSLGQGPEFLIYFQGTGAADDSGLPNDRFFAVRPEGSVSTLKIQRTERGDSAVYLCASSSPGNTGELFFGEGSRLTVL.

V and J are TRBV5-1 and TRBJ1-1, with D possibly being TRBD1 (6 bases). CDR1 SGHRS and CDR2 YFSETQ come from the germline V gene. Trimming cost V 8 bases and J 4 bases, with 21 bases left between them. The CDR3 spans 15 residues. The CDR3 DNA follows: TGCGCCAGTACCTATGATAGGGGGGGCATCACTGAAGCTTTCTTT. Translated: CASTYDRGGITEAFF.

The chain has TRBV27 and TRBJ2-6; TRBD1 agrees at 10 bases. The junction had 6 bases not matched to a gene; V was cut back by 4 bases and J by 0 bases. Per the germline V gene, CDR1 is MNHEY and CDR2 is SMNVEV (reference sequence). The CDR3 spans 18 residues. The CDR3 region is CASSSTGTGVSGANVLTF. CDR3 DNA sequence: TGTGCCAGCAGTTCCACCGGGACAGGGGTCTCTGGGGCCAACGTCCTGACTTTC.

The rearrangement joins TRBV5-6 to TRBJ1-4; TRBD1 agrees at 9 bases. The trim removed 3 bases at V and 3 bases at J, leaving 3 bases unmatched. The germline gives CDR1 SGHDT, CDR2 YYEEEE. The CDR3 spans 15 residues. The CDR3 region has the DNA TGTGCCAGCAGCTGGGGACAGGGCTCTAATGAAAAACTGTTTTTT. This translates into CASSWGQGSNEKLFF.

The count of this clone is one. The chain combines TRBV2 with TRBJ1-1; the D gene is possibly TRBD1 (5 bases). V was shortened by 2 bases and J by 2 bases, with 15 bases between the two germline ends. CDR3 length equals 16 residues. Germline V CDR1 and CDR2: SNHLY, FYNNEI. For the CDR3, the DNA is TGTGCCAGCAGTGAACACGGGGGACTTCCCAACACTGAAGCTTTCTTT. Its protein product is CASSEHGGLPNTEAFF.

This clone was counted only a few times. CDR3 in amino acids: CSGGSSYEQYF. The DNA for the CDR3 is TGCAGTGGAGGGAGCTCCTACGAGCAGTACTTC. The chain has TRBV20-1 and TRBJ2-7; D is perhaps TRBD2 (5 bases). Deletions cut 7 bases from V and 0 bases from J, with 7 bases between. The CDR3 loop spans 11 amino acids. Germline CDR1 DFQATT, CDR2 SNEGSKA (reference sequence).

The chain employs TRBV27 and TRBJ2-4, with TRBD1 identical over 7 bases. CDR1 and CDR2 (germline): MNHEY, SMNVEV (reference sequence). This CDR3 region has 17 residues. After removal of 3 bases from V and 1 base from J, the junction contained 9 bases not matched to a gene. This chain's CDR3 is CASSFLLPQGAKNIQYF. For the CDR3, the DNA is TGTGCCAGCAGTTTCTTACTACCACAGGGGGCCAAAAACATTCAGTACTTC.

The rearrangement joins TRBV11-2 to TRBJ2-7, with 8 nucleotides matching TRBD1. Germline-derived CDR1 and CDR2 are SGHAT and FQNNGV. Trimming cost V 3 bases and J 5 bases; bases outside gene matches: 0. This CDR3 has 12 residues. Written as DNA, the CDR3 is TGTGCCAGCAGCTTGACAGGGGACGAGCAGTACTTC. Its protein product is CASSLTGDEQYF.

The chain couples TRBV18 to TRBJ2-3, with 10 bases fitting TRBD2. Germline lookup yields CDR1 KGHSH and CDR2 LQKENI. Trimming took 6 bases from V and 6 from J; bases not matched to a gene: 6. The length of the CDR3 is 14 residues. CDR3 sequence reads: CASSLGTSVDTQYF. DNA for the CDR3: TGTGCCAGCTCGCTCGGGACTAGCGTGGATACGCAGTATTTT.